The 21 T cell receptor beta chains below come from one sample, sequenced in a study of CD8 T cells in Susac syndrome. An amount of RNA that ranged from roughly 0.5 to 1 ug was reverse transcribed with random hexamers. TCRdb used MiXCR to reprocess the immunoSEQ multiplex PCR reads, holding one entry per CDR3 protein. The table lists tens of thousands of distinct CDR3 sequences, over 90% of them singletons, with 0.11% in the top ten. Sequenced input: CD4+ T cells from PBMCs. The receptors stem from a human donor with multiple sclerosis.

The chain is built from TRBV29-1 and TRBJ1-1; no clear D gene. Germline lookup yields CDR1 SQVTM and CDR2 ANQGSEA. Trimming stripped 5 bases from V and 1 base from J, with 11 bases between. The length of the CDR3 is 13 residues. The CDR3 spells CSVREAPNTEAFF. The CDR3 DNA reads as TGCAGCGTTAGGGAGGCGCCGAACACTGAAGCTTTCTTT.

The genes are TRBV5-1 and TRBJ2-1, with D possibly matching TRBD2 (5 bases). Trimming stripped 0 bases from V and 4 bases from J, with 5 bases between. This CDR3 spans 13 amino acids. Germline CDR1 SGHRS, CDR2 YFSETQ. CDR3 sequence reads: CASSLGEYNEQFF. In DNA form, the CDR3 reads TGCGCCAGCAGCTTGGGGGAGTACAATGAGCAGTTCTTC.

This rearrangement joins TRBV19 to TRBJ2-1; D call uncertain. The ends were cut back, 3 bases at V and 0 bases at J, with 12 bases in the middle. This CDR3 region has 16 residues. The germline V gene encodes CDR1 LNHDA and CDR2 SQIVND (reference sequence). The CDR3 DNA sequence: TGTGCCAGTAGTATCCCTCGTTCGAGCTCCTACAATGAGCAGTTCTTC. Encoded protein: CASSIPRSSSYNEQFF. Supplemented by reference TRBV19 and TRBJ2-1, the full variable domain reads DGGITQSPKYLFRKEGQNVTLSCEQNLNHDAMYWYRQDPGQGLRLIYYSQIVNDFQKGDIAEGYSVSREKKESFPLTVTSAQKNPTAFYLCASSIPRSSSYNEQFFGPGTRLTVL.

The chain couples TRBV7-9 to TRBJ2-3, with TRBD2 matching over 9 bases. CDR1 SEHNR and CDR2 FQNEAQ come from the germline V gene (reference sequence). The CDR3 spans 16 residues. V was clipped by 5 bases and J by 3 bases; unmatched bases: 9. This CDR3 is CASSRSGGPGTDTQYF. The CDR3 bases are TGTGCCAGCAGCCGAAGCGGGGGGCCGGGGACAGATACGCAGTATTTT.

The J gene is TRBJ1-3, the V gene TRBV3-1, with D perhaps matching TRBD1 (6 bases). Germline V gene lookup returns CDR1 LGHDT and CDR2 YNNKEL (reference sequence). Trimming shortened V by 0 bases and J by 4 bases, and 13 bases separated the two germline ends. CDR3 size: 16 residues. CDR3 sequence reads: CASSQDLGGLGNTIYF. The CDR3 coding sequence is TGTGCCAGCAGCCAAGATCTAGGGGGGCTCGGAAACACCATATATTTT.

The rearrangement uses TRBV29-1 and TRBJ1-1; no firm D call. CDR1 and CDR2 (germline): SQVTM, ANQGSEA. V was cut by 1 base and J by 4 bases, with 10 bases left in between. The CDR3 sequence is 13 residues long. The CDR3 reads CSVEGRMSTEAFF. In DNA form, the CDR3 reads TGCAGCGTTGAAGGACGAATGAGCACTGAAGCTTTCTTT.

V is TRBV2 and J is TRBJ2-5; D gene uncertain. CDR1 is SNHLY, CDR2 FYNNEI, per germline. V was cut by 0 bases and J by 7 bases, with 6 bases left in between. The CDR3 runs to 12 residues. The CDR3 reads CASSEAFRTQYF. CDR3 DNA sequence: TGTGCCAGCAGTGAAGCTTTCCGGACCCAGTACTTC.

This chain uses TRBV10-3 with TRBJ2-3; 8 nucleotides line up with TRBD1. The CDR3 totals 14 residues. J was trimmed by 1 base and V by 6 bases; bases with no gene match: 3. Germline assignment: CDR1 ENHRY and CDR2 SYGVKD. The CDR3 DNA sequence: TGTGCCATCAGCGGACAGGGCCGCACAGATACGCAGTATTTT. Protein product: CAISGQGRTDTQYF.

The chain uses TRBV7-8 and TRBJ1-2; TRBD1 aligns across 8 bases. Germline CDR1 SGHVS, CDR2 FQNEAQ. Losses at the gene ends were 7 bases for V and 2 bases for J; bases not matched to a gene: 15. This CDR3 contains 17 residues. The CDR3 loop reads CASNQDRGIGTNYGYTF. DNA for the CDR3: TGTGCCAGCAATCAAGACAGGGGCATTGGGACGAACTATGGCTACACCTTC.

This clonotype was detected once. The chain employs TRBV29-1 and TRBJ2-5, with unresolved D. The CDR3 covers 12 residues. Trimming removed 1 base at V and 3 bases at J, with 6 bases between. Germline loops: CDR1 SQVTM, CDR2 ANQGSEA. This CDR3 reads CSVEVIKETQYF. CDR3 bases: TGCAGCGTTGAAGTAATAAAAGAGACCCAGTACTTC.

The DNA of the CDR3 is TGTGCCAGCAGATCCTGGGGGGGGAATGAGCAGTTCTTC. Translation: CASRSWGGNEQFF. V gene TRBV7-2 combines with J gene TRBJ2-1, with 7 bases aligning to TRBD2. The CDR3 has 13 residues. CDR1 SGHTA and CDR2 FQGNSA come from the germline V gene. The junction had 6 bases not matched to a gene; V was cut back by 6 bases and J by 7 bases.

Points on this clonotype: The conserved phenylalanine or tryptophan is not found at the CDR3 terminus, so this likely reflects a read error. The DNA is omitted, as the CDR3 cannot be located on it reliably, and the CDR3 follows TCRdb's listing. This chain connects TRBV29-1 to TRBJ2-7; the table's D call TRBD2 went unverified against the DNA. Germline V CDR1 and CDR2: SQVTM, ANQGSEA. The CDR3 has 11 residues if both end residues are counted. CDR3 residues: CSVEKSGALLL.

The gene calls are TRBV3-1 and TRBJ2-3; 15 nucleotides agree with TRBD2. Germline CDR1 LGHDT, CDR2 YNNKEL (reference sequence). CDR3 length: 18 amino acids. Unmatched junction bases numbered 10, after V lost 3 bases and J lost 6 bases. The CDR3 region has the DNA TGTGCCAGCAGCCACTTGATCGGGACTAGCGGGGGGCCCGATACGCAGTATTTT. The encoded protein is CASSHLIGTSGGPDTQYF.

The chain employs TRBV5-1 and TRBJ1-4; weak D call: TRBD1 (6 bases). This CDR3 has 15 residues. Germline V gene data show CDR1 as SGHRS and CDR2 as YFSETQ. Trimming took 4 bases from V and 0 from J, leaving 10 bases between them. Here the CDR3 DNA reads TGCGCCAGCAGCCCGGACAGTGCAACTAATGAAAAACTGTTTTTT. Translated, it gives CASSPDSATNEKLFF.

This sequence joins TRBV5-1 and TRBJ1-1; 8 nucleotides align to TRBD1. The CDR3 is 15 residues long. The V segment lost 4 bases and the J segment 5 bases; nucleotides outside the gene matches: 10. The germline CDR1 and CDR2 sequences are SGHRS and YFSETQ. CDR3 in amino acids: CASSPRTGKETEAFF. CDR3 sequence (DNA): TGCGCCAGCAGCCCGCGGACAGGGAAGGAGACTGAAGCTTTCTTT.

The chain joins TRBV7-2 to TRBJ1-5, with 8 bases aligning to TRBD1. The CDR3 spans 14 residues. CDR1 and CDR2 from the germline V gene are SGHTA and FQGNSA. Unmatched junction bases numbered 5, after V lost 4 bases and J lost 6 bases. CDR3 loop: CASSSSGGVQPQHF. The CDR3 DNA is TGTGCCAGCAGCTCCTCAGGGGGCGTTCAGCCCCAGCATTTT.

V gene TRBV30 combines with J gene TRBJ2-1, with a tentative D call TRBD1 (5 bases). The CDR3 contains 12 residues. Germline V CDR1 and CDR2: GTSNPN, SVGIG (reference sequence). V was clipped by 3 bases and J by 4 bases, with 7 bases between them. The CDR3, as DNA: TGTGCCTGGAGGCAGGGATACAATGAGCAGTTCTTC. Its translation: CAWRQGYNEQFF.

This chain uses TRBV7-2 with TRBJ2-2; 8 bases match TRBD1. CDR3 size: 12 residues. Germline V lookup: CDR1 SGHTA, CDR2 FQGNSA. With V trimmed by 11 bases and J by 2 bases, 1 base remained unmatched. The DNA of the CDR3 is TGTGCCTCAGGGGGCAACACCGGGGAGCTGTTTTTT. Its translation: CASGGNTGELFF.

The chain employs TRBV20-1 and TRBJ2-5; TRBD2 might be the D (5 bases). Trimming cost V 3 bases and J 0 bases, with 14 bases left between them. The germline V gene has CDR1 DFQATT and CDR2 SNEGSKA (reference sequence). The CDR3 is made up of 15 amino acids. The CDR3 protein is CSARRVGTYQETQYF. For the CDR3, the DNA is TGCAGTGCTAGGAGGGTGGGAACCTACCAAGAGACCCAGTACTTC.

The V gene is TRBV29-1, the J gene TRBJ2-7; D assignment may be TRBD1 or TRBD2 (5 bases each). CDR1 is SQVTM and CDR2 is ANQGSEA in the germline V gene. The V and J ends lost 7 bases and 0 bases respectively, with 16 bases between them. This CDR3 is built from 14 residues. The CDR3 DNA reads TGCAGCGCTAAAAGGGACCGTAGCTCCTACGAGCAGTACTTC. Protein: CSAKRDRSSYEQYF.

V gene TRBV6-1 combines with J gene TRBJ2-7, with 11 bases that match TRBD2. CDR1 and CDR2 (germline): MNHNS, SASEGT. With 5 bases clipped from V and 2 bases from J, the junction kept 8 bases outside the gene matches. This CDR3 comprises 16 residues. CDR3 sequence reads: CASSRASGGLTYEQYF. DNA of the CDR3: TGTGCCAGCAGTCGGGCTAGCGGGGGGCTCACCTACGAGCAGTACTTC.